This record looks at one T cell receptor beta chain sequence and its context. The data stem from a study of T cell responses to AZD1222 COVID-19 vaccine. The CDR3 consists of 14 residues. Between the trimmed V and J ends, which lost 9 bases and 5 bases, there was a span of 19 bases. CDR1 is SGHDN and CDR2 is FVKESK in the germline V gene. Data came from immunoSEQ multiplex PCR; TCRdb stores just in-frame clones and leaves some out. The sample lists about 110,000 clones, roughly 87% occurring once. This receptor was identified in an adult who received the AZD1222 COVID-19 vaccine. Source: peripheral blood, taken 28 days after the second AZD1222 dose. The J gene is TRBJ1-1, the V gene TRBV14; D unresolved. The CDR3 loop is CASRPLAPGTEAFF. In DNA, the CDR3 is TGTGCCAGTCGCCCCTTGGCTCCAGGTACTGAAGCTTTCTTT.